This T cell receptor beta chain was recovered during a study of T cells after yellow fever vaccination. Overall study findings and caveats: FACS-sorted repertoires could harbor abundant contaminating bulk-population clonotypes. After the booster, nearly 98% of CD4 and about nine tenths of CD8 primary-response clones were re-detected.

Turning to this clonotype: Its antigen is not identified.

UMIs were added to TCR cDNA along with a universal primer site when it was made by 5'RACE template switching. TCRdb processed the 5' RACE reads anew with MiXCR; each CDR3 protein has one entry. The sample yields some 260,000 distinct CDR3 sequences, 5.2% seen once. V was shortened by 3 bases and J by 0 bases, with 14 bases between the two germline ends. The CDR3 loop spans 17 amino acids. Germline V gene sequence: CDR1 SGHAT, CDR2 FQNNGV. This specimen was CD4+ T cells sorted from PBMCs, taken on the day of the yellow fever booster vaccination. The chain is built from TRBV11-2 and TRBJ1-4; weak D call: TRBD1 (5 bases). The source of this sequence is a man between 18 and 29 years old who received the YFV17D yellow fever vaccine. The CDR3 nucleotides read TGTGCCAGCAGCTTTAGCCCGACAGCTTCAACTAATGAAAAACTGTTTTTT. This translates into CASSFSPTASTNEKLFF.